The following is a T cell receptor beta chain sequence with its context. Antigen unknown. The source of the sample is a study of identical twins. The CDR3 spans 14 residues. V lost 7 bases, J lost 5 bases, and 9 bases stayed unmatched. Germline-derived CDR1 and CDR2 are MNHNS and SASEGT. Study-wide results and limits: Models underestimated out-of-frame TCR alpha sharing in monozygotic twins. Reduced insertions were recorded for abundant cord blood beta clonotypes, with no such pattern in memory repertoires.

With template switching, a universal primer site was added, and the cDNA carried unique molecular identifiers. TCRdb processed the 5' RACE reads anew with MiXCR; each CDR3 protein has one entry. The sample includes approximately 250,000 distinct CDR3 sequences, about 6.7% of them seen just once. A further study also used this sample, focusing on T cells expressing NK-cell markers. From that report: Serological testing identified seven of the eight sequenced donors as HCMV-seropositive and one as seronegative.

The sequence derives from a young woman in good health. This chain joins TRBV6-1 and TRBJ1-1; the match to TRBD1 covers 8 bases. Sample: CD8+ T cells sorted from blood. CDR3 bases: TGTGCCAGCACCCACTTCCGGACAGGGACTGAAGCTTTCTTT. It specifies CASTHFRTGTEAFF.